The 13 T cell receptor beta chains below come from one sample, sequenced in a study of T cells in Graves' hyperthyroidism and ophthalmopathy (dated by TCRdb to about 2019). Receptor amplification or capture employed multiplex PCR. Sequencing instrument: Illumina HiSeq 2000. Amplification of TCR beta CDR3 regions was carried out from RNA transcripts. The first round of RT-PCR for the TCR CDR3 was performed with the HTBI primer set and the Qiagen OneStep RT-PCR kit. TCRdb itself trimmed the public reads at Q25 with fastp, ran MiXCR and retained productive beta chains. Records with the same CDR3 protein are collapsed into one entry carrying the most frequent genes and DNA. The sample table holds about 610,000 distinct CDR3 sequences, of which roughly a sixth were seen once. Around 3.5% of the sample is in the top ten clones. The sequencing input was blood. These receptors all stem from a middle-aged woman with Graves' ophthalmopathy.

This clonotype appeared many times. The chain recombines TRBV20-1 with TRBJ2-1; 9 bases are shared with TRBD2. The germline V gene has CDR1 DFQATT and CDR2 SNEGSKA (reference sequence). This CDR3 is 16 amino acids long. V was pared by 3 bases and J by 4 bases, with 10 bases of the junction left unmatched. The CDR3 DNA follows: TGCAGTGCTAGGCCTAACGGAGCGGGAGGATACAATGAGCAGTTCTTC. This translates into CSARPNGAGGYNEQFF.

This clonotype occurred many times. V usage is TRBV5-1 and J usage is TRBJ2-1, with D possibly TRBD1 on 6 matching bases. V dropped 0 bases and J dropped 3 bases, with 10 bases sitting between them. Germline V gives CDR1 SGHRS, CDR2 YFSETQ. This CDR3 has 15 residues. The CDR3 is CASSLDQGNYNEQFF. CDR3 coding DNA: TGCGCCAGCAGCTTGGACCAGGGGAACTACAATGAGCAGTTCTTC. The full variable domain, in which reference TRBV5-1 and TRBJ2-1 provide the parts outside the CDR3, is KAGVTQTPRYLIKTRGQQVTLSCSPISGHRSVSWYQQTPGQGLQFLFEYFSETQRNKGNFPGRFSGRQFSNSRSEMNVSTLELGDSALYLCASSLDQGNYNEQFFGPGTRLTVL.

This clonotype was seen more than once but under ten times. The chain uses TRBV10-1 and TRBJ2-5; D unclear. In germline, CDR1 is WNHNN, CDR2 SYGVQD (reference sequence). V gave up 0 bases and J gave up 4 bases, with 6 bases separating them. The CDR3 extends over 13 amino acids. The CDR3 sequence is CASSESLIETQYF. Written as DNA, the CDR3 is TGCGCCAGCAGTGAGTCTCTAATAGAGACCCAGTACTTC.

This clonotype was seen at least ten times. V usage is TRBV20-1 and J usage is TRBJ2-1; 10 bases align to TRBD2. CDR1 is DFQATT and CDR2 is SNEGSKA in the germline V gene (reference sequence). J lost 2 bases, V lost 2 bases, and 6 bases had no gene match. The CDR3 is 16 residues long. This CDR3 reads CSARSSSGSTYNEQFF. CDR3 in DNA: TGCAGTGCTAGATCGTCTAGCGGGAGCACCTACAATGAGCAGTTCTTC.

The table lists this clonotype with many counts. The chain uses TRBV20-1 and TRBJ2-1; 7 bases map to TRBD2. This CDR3 has 14 amino acids. V lost 3 bases to trimming and J lost 4 bases; unmatched junction nucleotides: 6. Germline V gives CDR1 DFQATT, CDR2 SNEGSKA (reference sequence). CDR3 sequence: CSARWGGYYNEQFF. CDR3 nucleotides: TGCAGTGCTAGGTGGGGGGGATATTACAATGAGCAGTTCTTC.

Comments on this clonotype: One end of the junction varies from germline; a read error may be responsible. The CDR3 loop reads CASSPGGVLTDTQYF. The CDR3 bases are TGTGCTAGCAGCCCGGGAGGGGTCCTCACAGATACGCAGTATTTT. The V call is TRBV7-7, the J call TRBJ2-3; 8 positions match TRBD2. Germline V gives CDR1 SSHAT, CDR2 FNYEAQ (reference sequence). This CDR3 comprises 15 residues.

Ten or more counts support this clonotype. V gene TRBV6-1 combines with J gene TRBJ1-1; D remains unclear. The CDR3 length is 19 residues. Germline values: CDR1 MNHNS, CDR2 SASEGT. Trimming took off 9 bases at V and 0 bases at J, with 29 bases between the two ends. CDR3 sequence (DNA): TGTGCCAGTCTCCCTCGGCTCGGCAGGATAAGTGGCTTGAACACTGAAGCTTTCTTT. Translated: CASLPRLGRISGLNTEAFF.

The chain is built from TRBV28 and TRBJ1-5; D call uncertain. CDR3 length: 14 amino acids. The V end lost 5 bases, the J end lost 6 bases, and 14 bases lay between the germline ends. Germline values: CDR1 MDHEN, CDR2 SYDVKM. This CDR3 reads CASSLSGDSQPQHF. In DNA form, the CDR3 reads TGTGCCAGCAGTCTATCCGGGGATAGTCAGCCCCAGCATTTT. Supplemented by reference TRBV28 and TRBJ1-5, the full variable domain reads DVKVTQSSRYLVKRTGEKVFLECVQDMDHENMFWYRQDPGLGLRLIYFSYDVKMKEKGDIPEGYSVSREKKERFSLILESASTNQTSMYLCASSLSGDSQPQHFGDGTRLSIL.

Ten or more counts support this clonotype. The rearrangement joins TRBV15 to TRBJ1-5, with D hard to call. CDR3 length: 15 amino acids. Trimming cost V 3 bases and J 4 bases, with 13 bases left between them. Germline values: CDR1 LNHNV, CDR2 YYDKDF (reference sequence). CDR3 in DNA: TGTGCCACCAGCAGGGTTTATGACGGTAATCAGCCCCAGCATTTT. It specifies CATSRVYDGNQPQHF.

In this sample, this clonotype turned up many times. The chain uses TRBV18 and TRBJ1-1; D unresolved. Trimming left V 3 bases short and J 4 bases short, with 12 bases between. CDR1 KGHSH and CDR2 LQKENI come from the germline V gene. The CDR3 spans 14 residues. Here the CDR3 DNA reads TGTGCCAGCTCACCGGGGTTAGAGGGCACTGAAGCTTTCTTT. This translates into CASSPGLEGTEAFF.

This clonotype was seen ten or more times. V usage is TRBV5-1 and J usage is TRBJ1-1; 7 bases map to TRBD1. V shed 4 bases and J 6 bases; nucleotides not matched to a gene: 9. Germline V CDR1 and CDR2: SGHRS, YFSETQ. CDR3 length: 14 amino acids. The CDR3 protein is CASSLYRGNSEAFF. In DNA, the CDR3 is TGCGCCAGCAGCCTTTACAGGGGTAACTCTGAAGCTTTCTTT. The full variable domain, rest sourced from reference TRBV5-1 and TRBJ1-1, is KAGVTQTPRYLIKTRGQQVTLSCSPISGHRSVSWYQQTPGQGLQFLFEYFSETQRNKGNFPGRFSGRQFSNSRSEMNVSTLELGDSALYLCASSLYRGNSEAFFGQGTRLTVV.

This clonotype was recorded many times. The J gene is TRBJ1-5, the V gene TRBV20-1, with D possibly matching TRBD1 (5 bases). Germline loops: CDR1 DFQATT, CDR2 SNEGSKA (reference sequence). This CDR3 comprises 15 residues. The ends were cut back, 6 bases at V and 2 bases at J, with 17 bases in the middle. CDR3 sequence: CSAPDRASGNQPQHF. The CDR3 DNA reads as TGCAGTGCACCAGACAGAGCTTCTGGCAATCAGCCCCAGCATTTT.

The DNA for the CDR3 is TGCAGCGTTGAGGCGGGGGTGTTCACAGATACGCAGTATTTT. This gives the protein CSVEAGVFTDTQYF. The rearrangement joins TRBV29-1 to TRBJ2-3; 7 bases align to TRBD2. The V and J ends lost 3 bases and 2 bases, in that order; junction bases with no gene match: 5. The CDR3 is 14 amino acids. Germline loops: CDR1 SQVTM, CDR2 ANQGSEA.